This T cell receptor beta chain comes out of a study of regulatory T cells in long-lasting Graves disease. Study conclusions and caveats: Newly diagnosed patients had higher TCR diversity than persistent Graves' patients did. Favoring TRBV28, TRBJ1-2 and TRBJ2-5 was a feature seen in persistent disease. Relative to new patients (roughly 900), persistent patients exhibited greater sharing of public clonotypes (more than 2,500).

iRepertoire HTBI primers and Arm-PCR of CDR3 regions built TCR beta libraries. TCRdb re-called the multiplex PCR reads with MiXCR, one entry per CDR3 protein. There are more than 350,000 distinct CDR3 sequences in the sample; roughly 23% occur only once, and around an eighth lies in the top ten. Time point meaning: persistent/refractory GD, antithyroid drugs over 5 years with positive TRAb. Extracted RNA from PBMCs served as the source of the TCR library. Germline CDR1 is SGHDT and CDR2 is YYEEEE. Trimming took 1 base from V and 4 from J; bases not matched to a gene: 9. The CDR3 is 16 amino acids. The table lists this clonotype with a few counts. Its specificity is not known.

V is TRBV5-6 and J is TRBJ2-3; 7 positions match TRBD2. This receptor was taken from a female donor with Graves disease. This material consisted of peripheral blood mononuclear cells (PBMCs), taken when the disease was refractory, from a patient treated with antithyroid drugs. DNA of the CDR3: TGTGCCAGCAGCTTGTTCGGCGGGAGCGGTTCAGATACGCAGTATTTT. This sequence encodes CASSLFGGSGSDTQYF.